What follows are 13 T cell receptor beta chains derived from one specimen sequenced in a study of T cell repertoires in cytomegalovirus infection. MiXCR, applied by TCRdb to the reads, yields one record per CDR3 protein. The sample consists of fewer than 650,000 distinct CDR3 sequences, 40% of them appearing once. The antigens for these receptors are not known. The source was cultured PBMCs, collected from culture after CMV antigen stimulation. The receptor set was obtained from a human donor in good health (CMV status not recorded). Some clones in this sample may be carry-over from other donors' samples.

CDR3 amino acids: CASSLGLARTNEQFF. CDR3 bases: TGTGCCAGCAGCTTGGGACTAGCGAGGACAAATGAGCAGTTCTTC. The chain links TRBV7-6 to TRBJ2-1, with 10 positions matching TRBD2. The germline V gene has CDR1 SGHVS and CDR2 FNYEAQ. With V trimmed by 3 bases and J by 7 bases, 6 bases remained unmatched. This CDR3 region has 15 residues.

This clonotype was found many times. V gene TRBV27 combines with J gene TRBJ2-5; a weak D match, TRBD1 (6 bases). V was pared by 8 bases and J by 1 base, with 17 bases between. CDR1 and CDR2 (germline): MNHEY, SMNVEV (reference sequence). This CDR3 has 15 residues. CDR3 protein: CASRPSTGPQETQYF. CDR3 sequence (DNA): TGTGCCAGCCGACCCTCGACAGGACCCCAAGAGACCCAGTACTTC.

This sequence joins TRBV12-3 or TRBV12-4 and TRBJ2-4; D perhaps matches TRBD2 (5 bases). The CDR3 contains 13 residues. The V end was cut by 6 bases, the J end by 8 bases, with 14 bases between. This chain's CDR3 is CASSPGLGDIQYF. CDR3 in DNA: TGTGCCAGCAGCCCAGGTTTGGGAGACATTCAGTACTTC.

This clonotype was counted many times. V is TRBV7-6 and J is TRBJ2-1; D unresolved. The V gene's germline CDR1 is SGHVS and CDR2 FNYEAQ. V was clipped by 5 bases and J by 5 bases, with 7 bases between them. CDR3 size: 12 residues. This CDR3 is CASSRFDNEQFF. The CDR3 region has the DNA TGTGCCAGCAGCAGATTTGACAATGAGCAGTTCTTC.

This chain links TRBV12-3 or TRBV12-4 with TRBJ2-3; D is uncertain. Trimming cost V 3 bases and J 2 bases, with 9 bases left between them. This CDR3 has 14 residues. The CDR3 reads CASSFQSYTDTQYF. In nucleotides, the CDR3 is TGTGCCAGCAGTTTTCAGAGCTACACAGATACGCAGTATTTT.

CDR3 sequence reads: CASSFSGAPNTIYF. The CDR3 nucleotides read TGTGCCAGCAGTTTTTCAGGGGCCCCAAACACCATATATTTT. The chain employs TRBV12-3 or TRBV12-4 and TRBJ1-3, with a weak D call TRBD1 (6 bases). V was cut by 3 bases and J by 6 bases, with 12 bases left in between. CDR3 size: 14 residues.

CDR3 in amino acids: CASSQRPDSSYNEQFF. CDR3 nucleotides: TGTGCCAGCAGCCAAAGACCGGATTCCTCCTACAATGAGCAGTTCTTC. The V and J genes are TRBV7-8 and TRBJ2-1; D uncertain. The CDR3 contains 16 residues. Trimming took off 5 bases at V and 0 bases at J, with 14 bases between the two ends. Germline V gene data show CDR1 as SGHVS and CDR2 as FQNEAQ.

This clonotype was counted only a few times. V gene TRBV7-6 combines with J gene TRBJ2-3; D may correspond to TRBD1 or TRBD2 (6 bases each). Germline CDR1 is SGHVS and CDR2 is FNYEAQ. The CDR3 runs 16 residues. Trimming left V 4 bases short and J 4 bases short, with 18 bases between. The CDR3 DNA reads as TGTGCCAGCAGCTCGCGGGACACTCCTTTTTCAGATACGCAGTATTTT. This translates into CASSSRDTPFSDTQYF.

This clonotype was seen a few times. The chain has TRBV7-9 and TRBJ2-7; 9 bases agree with TRBD2. Germline V CDR1 and CDR2: SEHNR, FQNEAQ (reference sequence). There are 14 residues in the CDR3. The trim removed 5 bases at V and 2 bases at J, leaving 4 bases unmatched. CDR3 region: CASSARTSAYEQYF. The CDR3 coding sequence is TGTGCCAGCAGCGCGAGGACTAGCGCCTACGAGCAGTACTTC. The whole variable domain, remainder taken from reference TRBV7-9 and TRBJ2-7, is DTGVSQNPRHKITKRGQNVTFRCDPISEHNRLYWYRQTLGQGPEFLTYFQNEAQLEKSRLLSDRFSAERPKGSFSTLEIQRTEQGDSAMYLCASSARTSAYEQYFGPGTRLTVT.

CDR3 DNA sequence: TGTGCCAGCAGCTTAGCCTCCGGGGACAGGGGTGGCGAGCAGTACTTC. This codes for CASSLASGDRGGEQYF. The chain recombines TRBV11-2 with TRBJ2-7; TRBD1 matches 10 bases. CDR3 length: 16 residues. Germline V CDR1 and CDR2: SGHAT, FQNNGV. With V trimmed by 1 base and J by 6 bases, 9 bases remained unmatched.

Comment on this clonotype: A single base separates this from a much larger clone, so it may be a read error. The genes are TRBV7-2 and TRBJ2-1, with 7 bases identical to TRBD1. Germline V lookup: CDR1 SGHTA, CDR2 FQGNSA. CDR3 size: 14 residues. DNA of the CDR3: TGTGCCAGCAGCTTGGGGACAGTTAACGGGGAGCAGCTCTTC. Encoded protein: CASSLGTVNGEQLF.

This clonotype was counted between two and nine times. This chain connects TRBV20-1 to TRBJ1-5; TRBD1 might be the D (6 bases). V lost 3 bases and J lost 3, with 18 bases in between. The germline V gene has CDR1 DFQATT and CDR2 SNEGSKA (reference sequence). This CDR3 comprises 16 residues. CDR3 amino acids: CSASPPGARDNQPQHF. The CDR3 DNA follows: TGCAGTGCTAGTCCACCAGGGGCTCGTGACAATCAGCCCCAGCATTTT.

The chain is built from TRBV29-1 and TRBJ2-1; the match to TRBD2 covers 10 bases. Germline assignment: CDR1 SQVTM and CDR2 ANQGSEA. V shed 0 bases, J shed 12 bases, and the junction held 8 bases outside the gene matches. This CDR3 is 14 amino acids long. The CDR3 DNA reads TGCAGCGTTGAAGAGGGGGGGGTAGCGGGAGGGCAGTTCTTC. Residues: CSVEEGGVAGGQFF.